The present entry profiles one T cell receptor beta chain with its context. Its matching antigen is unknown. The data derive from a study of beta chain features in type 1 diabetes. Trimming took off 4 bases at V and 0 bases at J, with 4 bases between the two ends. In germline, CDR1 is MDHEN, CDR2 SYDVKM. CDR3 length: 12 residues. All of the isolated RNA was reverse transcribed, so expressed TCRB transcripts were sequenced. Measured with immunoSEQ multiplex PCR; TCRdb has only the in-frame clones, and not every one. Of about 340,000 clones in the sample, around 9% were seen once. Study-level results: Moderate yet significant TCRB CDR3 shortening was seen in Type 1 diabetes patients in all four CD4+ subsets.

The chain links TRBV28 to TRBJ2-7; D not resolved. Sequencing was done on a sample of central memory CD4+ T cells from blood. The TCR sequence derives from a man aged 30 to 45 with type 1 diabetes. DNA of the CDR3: TGTGCCAGCAGTTCCAACTCCTACGAGCAGTACTTC. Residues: CASSSNSYEQYF.